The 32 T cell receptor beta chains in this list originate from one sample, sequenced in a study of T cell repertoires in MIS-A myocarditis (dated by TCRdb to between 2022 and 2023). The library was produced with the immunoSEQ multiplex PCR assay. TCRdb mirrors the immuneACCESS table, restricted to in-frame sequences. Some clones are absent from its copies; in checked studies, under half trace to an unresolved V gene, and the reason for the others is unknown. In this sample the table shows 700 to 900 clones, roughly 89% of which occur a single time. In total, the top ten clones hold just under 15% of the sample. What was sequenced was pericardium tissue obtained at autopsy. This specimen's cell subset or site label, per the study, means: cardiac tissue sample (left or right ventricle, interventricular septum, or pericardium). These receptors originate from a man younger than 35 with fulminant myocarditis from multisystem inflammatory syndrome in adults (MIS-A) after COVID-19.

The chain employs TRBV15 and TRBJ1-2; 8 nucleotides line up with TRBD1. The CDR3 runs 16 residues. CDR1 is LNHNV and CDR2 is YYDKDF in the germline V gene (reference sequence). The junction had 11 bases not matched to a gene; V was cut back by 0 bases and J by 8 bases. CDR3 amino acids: CATSRDYFQGAEGYTF. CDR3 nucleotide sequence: TGTGCCACCAGCAGAGATTATTTCCAGGGGGCAGAAGGCTACACCTTC. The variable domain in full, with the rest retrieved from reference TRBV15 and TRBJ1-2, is DAMVIQNPRYQVTQFGKPVTLSCSQTLNHNVMYWYQQKSSQAPKLLFHYYDKDFNNEADTPDNFQSRRPNTSFCFLDIRSPGLGDTAMYLCATSRDYFQGAEGYTFGSGTRLTVV.

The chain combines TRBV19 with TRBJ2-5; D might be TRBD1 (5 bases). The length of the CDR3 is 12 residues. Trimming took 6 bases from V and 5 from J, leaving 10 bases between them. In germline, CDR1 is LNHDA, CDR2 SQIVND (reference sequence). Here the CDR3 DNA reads TGTGCCAGTAGGGGGCGATACGAGACCCAGTACTTC. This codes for CASRGRYETQYF.

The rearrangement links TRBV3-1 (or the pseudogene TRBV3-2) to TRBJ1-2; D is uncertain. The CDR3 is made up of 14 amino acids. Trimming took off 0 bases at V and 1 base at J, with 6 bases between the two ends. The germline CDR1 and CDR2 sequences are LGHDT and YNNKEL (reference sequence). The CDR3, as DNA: TGTGCCAGCAGCCAAGATTGGGTTAACTATGGCTACACCTTC. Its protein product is CASSQDWVNYGYTF.

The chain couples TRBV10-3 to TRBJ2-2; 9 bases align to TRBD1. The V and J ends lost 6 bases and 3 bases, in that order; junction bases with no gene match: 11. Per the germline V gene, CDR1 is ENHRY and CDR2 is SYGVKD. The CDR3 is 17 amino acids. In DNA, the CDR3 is TGTGCCATCAGACGATCGACAGGGGGAGAAGACACCGGGGAGCTGTTTTTT. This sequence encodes CAIRRSTGGEDTGELFF.

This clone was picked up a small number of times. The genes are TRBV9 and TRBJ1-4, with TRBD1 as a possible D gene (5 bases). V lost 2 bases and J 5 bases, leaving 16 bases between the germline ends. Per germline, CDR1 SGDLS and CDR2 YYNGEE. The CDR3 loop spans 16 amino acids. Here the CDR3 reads CASSVMAGTGNEKLFF. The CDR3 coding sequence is TGTGCCAGCAGCGTCATGGCCGGGACGGGAAATGAAAAACTGTTTTTT.

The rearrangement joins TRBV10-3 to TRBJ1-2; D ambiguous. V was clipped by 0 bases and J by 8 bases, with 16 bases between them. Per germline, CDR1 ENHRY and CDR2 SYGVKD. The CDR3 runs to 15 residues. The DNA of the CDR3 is TGTGCCATCAGTGAGTCGACCCCTAAACCAACCGGCTACACCTTC. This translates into CAISESTPKPTGYTF.

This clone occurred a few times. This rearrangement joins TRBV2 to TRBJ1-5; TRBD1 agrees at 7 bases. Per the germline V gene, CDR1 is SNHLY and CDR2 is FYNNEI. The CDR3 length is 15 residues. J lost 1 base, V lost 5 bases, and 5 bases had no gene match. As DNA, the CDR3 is TGTGCCAGCAGTCTAAACAGGGGAAGCAATCAGCCCCAGCATTTT. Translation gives CASSLNRGSNQPQHF.

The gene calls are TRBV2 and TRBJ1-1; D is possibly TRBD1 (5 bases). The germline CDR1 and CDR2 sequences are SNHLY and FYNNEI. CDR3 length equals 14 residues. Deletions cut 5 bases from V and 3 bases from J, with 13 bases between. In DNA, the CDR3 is TGTGCCAGCAGTCGTAACGGGGGGGACACTGAAGCTTTCTTT. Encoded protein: CASSRNGGDTEAFF.

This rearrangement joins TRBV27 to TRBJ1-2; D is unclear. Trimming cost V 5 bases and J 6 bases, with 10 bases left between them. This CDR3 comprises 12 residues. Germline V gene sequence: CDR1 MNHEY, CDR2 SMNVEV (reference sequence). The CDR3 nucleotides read TGTGCCAGCAGTACGAGGGATCATGGCTACACCTTC. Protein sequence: CASSTRDHGYTF.

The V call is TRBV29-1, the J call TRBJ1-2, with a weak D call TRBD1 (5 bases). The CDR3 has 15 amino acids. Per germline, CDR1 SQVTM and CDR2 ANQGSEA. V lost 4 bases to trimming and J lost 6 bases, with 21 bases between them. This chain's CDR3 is CSVGAGWGMSHGYTF. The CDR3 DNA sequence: TGCAGCGTTGGGGCGGGGTGGGGGATGTCGCATGGCTACACCTTC.

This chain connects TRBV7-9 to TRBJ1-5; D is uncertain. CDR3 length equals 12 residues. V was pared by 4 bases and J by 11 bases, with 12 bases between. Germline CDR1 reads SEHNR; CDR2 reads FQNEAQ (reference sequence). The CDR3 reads CASSSLNQAQHF. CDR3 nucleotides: TGTGCCAGCAGCTCATTGAATCAAGCCCAGCATTTT.

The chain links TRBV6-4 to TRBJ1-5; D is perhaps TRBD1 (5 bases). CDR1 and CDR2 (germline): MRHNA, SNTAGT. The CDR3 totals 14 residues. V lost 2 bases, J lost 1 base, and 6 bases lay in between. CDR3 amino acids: CASSDGDSNQPQHF. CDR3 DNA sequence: TGTGCCAGCAGTGACGGGGACAGCAATCAGCCCCAGCATTTT.

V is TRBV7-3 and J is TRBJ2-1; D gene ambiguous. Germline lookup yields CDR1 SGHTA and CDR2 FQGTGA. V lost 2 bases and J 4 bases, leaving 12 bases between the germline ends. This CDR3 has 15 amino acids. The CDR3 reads CASSLVGPEYNEQFF. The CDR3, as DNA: TGTGCCAGCAGCTTAGTTGGCCCGGAGTACAATGAGCAGTTCTTC. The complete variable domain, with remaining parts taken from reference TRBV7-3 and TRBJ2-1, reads GAGVSQTPSNKVTEKGKYVELRCDPISGHTALYWYRQSLGQGPEFLIYFQGTGAADDSGLPNDRFFAVRPEGSVSTLKIQRTERGDSAVYLCASSLVGPEYNEQFFGPGTRLTVL.

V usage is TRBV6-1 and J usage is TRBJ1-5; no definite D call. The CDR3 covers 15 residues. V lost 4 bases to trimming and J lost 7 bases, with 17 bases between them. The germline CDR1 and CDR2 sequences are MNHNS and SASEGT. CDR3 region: CASSVAVDGGQPQHF. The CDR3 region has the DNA TGTGCCAGCAGTGTAGCGGTGGACGGTGGACAGCCCCAGCATTTT.

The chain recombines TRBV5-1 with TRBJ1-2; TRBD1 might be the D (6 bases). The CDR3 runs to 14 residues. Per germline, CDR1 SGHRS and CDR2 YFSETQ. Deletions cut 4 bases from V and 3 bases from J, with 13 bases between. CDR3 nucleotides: TGCGCCAGCAGCGTGGGGGGCGCCTACTATGGCTACACCTTC. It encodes CASSVGGAYYGYTF.

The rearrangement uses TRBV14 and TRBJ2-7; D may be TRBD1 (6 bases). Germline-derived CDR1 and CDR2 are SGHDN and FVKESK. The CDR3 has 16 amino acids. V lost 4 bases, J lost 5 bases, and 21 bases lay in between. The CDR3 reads CASSPGARTGSDEQYF. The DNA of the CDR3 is TGTGCCAGCAGCCCCGGGGCCAGAACAGGGAGCGACGAGCAGTACTTC.

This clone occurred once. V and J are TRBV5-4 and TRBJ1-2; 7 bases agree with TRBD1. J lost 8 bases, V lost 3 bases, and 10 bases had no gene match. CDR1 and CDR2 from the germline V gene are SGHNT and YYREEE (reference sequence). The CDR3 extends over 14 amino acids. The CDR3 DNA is TGTGCCAGCAGCTCGCTACAGGGGCGGGAGGGCTACACCTTC. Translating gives CASSSLQGREGYTF.

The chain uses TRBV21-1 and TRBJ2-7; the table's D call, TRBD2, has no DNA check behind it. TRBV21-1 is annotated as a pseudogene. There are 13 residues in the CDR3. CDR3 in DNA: TGTGCCAGCAGCAAACCAGAAGCGTACGAGCAGTACTTC. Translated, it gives CASSKPEAYEQYF.

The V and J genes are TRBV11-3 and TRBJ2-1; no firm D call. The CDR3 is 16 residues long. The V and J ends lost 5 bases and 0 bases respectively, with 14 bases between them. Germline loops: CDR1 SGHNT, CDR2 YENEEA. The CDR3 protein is CASSPRVGNSYNEQFF. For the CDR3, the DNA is TGTGCCAGCAGCCCCCGGGTAGGGAACTCCTACAATGAGCAGTTCTTC.

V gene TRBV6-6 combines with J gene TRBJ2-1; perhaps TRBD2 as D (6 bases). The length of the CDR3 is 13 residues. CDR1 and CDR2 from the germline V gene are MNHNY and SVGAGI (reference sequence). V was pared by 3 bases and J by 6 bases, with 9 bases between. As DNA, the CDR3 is TGTGCCAGCAGTTATGCGGGGAGCAATGAGCAGTTCTTC. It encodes CASSYAGSNEQFF.

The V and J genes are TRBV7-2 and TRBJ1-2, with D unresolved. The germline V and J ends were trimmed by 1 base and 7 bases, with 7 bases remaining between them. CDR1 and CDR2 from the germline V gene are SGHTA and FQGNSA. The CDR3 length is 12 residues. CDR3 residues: CASSLDRVGYTF. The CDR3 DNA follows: TGTGCCAGCAGCTTAGATCGGGTTGGCTACACCTTC.

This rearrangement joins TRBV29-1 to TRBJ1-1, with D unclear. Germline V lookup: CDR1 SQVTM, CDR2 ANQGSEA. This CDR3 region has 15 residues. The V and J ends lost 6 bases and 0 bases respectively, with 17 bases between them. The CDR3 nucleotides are TGCAGCGTCCGCGCCGGGTGGGGAATGAACACTGAAGCTTTCTTT. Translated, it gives CSVRAGWGMNTEAFF.

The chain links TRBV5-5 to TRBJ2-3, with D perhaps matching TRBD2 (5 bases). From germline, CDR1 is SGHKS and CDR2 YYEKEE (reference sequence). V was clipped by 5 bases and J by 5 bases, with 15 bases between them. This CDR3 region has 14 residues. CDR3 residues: CASSWSDSEDTQYF. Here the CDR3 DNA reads TGTGCCAGCAGTTGGTCGGACTCGGAAGATACGCAGTATTTT.

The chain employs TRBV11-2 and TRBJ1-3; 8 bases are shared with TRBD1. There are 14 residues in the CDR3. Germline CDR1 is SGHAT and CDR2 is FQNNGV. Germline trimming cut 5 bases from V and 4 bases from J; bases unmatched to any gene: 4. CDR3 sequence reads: CASSTDRDGNTIYF. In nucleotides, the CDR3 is TGTGCCAGCAGCACGGACAGGGACGGAAACACCATATATTTT.

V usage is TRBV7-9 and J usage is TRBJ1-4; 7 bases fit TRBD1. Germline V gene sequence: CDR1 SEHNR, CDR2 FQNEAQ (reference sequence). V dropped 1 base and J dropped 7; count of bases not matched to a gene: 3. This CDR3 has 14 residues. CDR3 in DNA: TGTGCCAGCAGCTTAGGACAGGGTGGTGAAAAACTGTTTTTT. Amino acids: CASSLGQGGEKLFF.

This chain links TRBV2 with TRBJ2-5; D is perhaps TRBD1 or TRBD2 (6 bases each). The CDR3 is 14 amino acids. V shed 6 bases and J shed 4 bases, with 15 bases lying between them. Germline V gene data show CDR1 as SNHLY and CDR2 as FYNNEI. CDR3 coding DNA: TGTGCCAGCAGAGGGGGACTCCTCCGAGAGACCCAGTACTTC. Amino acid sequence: CASRGGLLRETQYF.

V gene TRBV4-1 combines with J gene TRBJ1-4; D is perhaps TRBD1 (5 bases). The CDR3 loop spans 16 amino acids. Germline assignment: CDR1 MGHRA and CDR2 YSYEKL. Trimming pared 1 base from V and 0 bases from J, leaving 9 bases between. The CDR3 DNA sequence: TGCGCCAGCAGCCAAGGGCAGGGAGCAACTAATGAAAAACTGTTTTTT. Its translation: CASSQGQGATNEKLFF.

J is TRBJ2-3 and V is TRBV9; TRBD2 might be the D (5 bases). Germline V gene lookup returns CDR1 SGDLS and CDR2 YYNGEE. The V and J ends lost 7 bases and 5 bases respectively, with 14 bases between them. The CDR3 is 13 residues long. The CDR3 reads CASGPYGRDTQYF. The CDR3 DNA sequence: TGTGCCAGCGGACCGTATGGGAGAGATACGCAGTATTTT.

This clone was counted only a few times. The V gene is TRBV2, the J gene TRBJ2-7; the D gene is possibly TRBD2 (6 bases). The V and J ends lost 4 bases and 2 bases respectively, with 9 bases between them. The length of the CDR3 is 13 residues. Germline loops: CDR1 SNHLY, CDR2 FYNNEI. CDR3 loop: CASSVGLTYEQYF. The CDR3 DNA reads TGTGCCAGCAGTGTGGGACTGACCTACGAGCAGTACTTC.

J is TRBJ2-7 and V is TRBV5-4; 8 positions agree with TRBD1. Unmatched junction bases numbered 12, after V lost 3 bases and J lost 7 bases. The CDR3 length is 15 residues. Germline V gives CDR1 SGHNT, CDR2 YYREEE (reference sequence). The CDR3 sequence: CASSWWDRREGEQYF. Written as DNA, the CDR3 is TGTGCCAGCAGCTGGTGGGACAGGCGCGAGGGGGAGCAGTACTTC.

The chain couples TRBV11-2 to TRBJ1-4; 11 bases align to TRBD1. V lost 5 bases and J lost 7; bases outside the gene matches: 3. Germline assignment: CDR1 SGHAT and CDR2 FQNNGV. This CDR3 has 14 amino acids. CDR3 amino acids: CASSVGQGAEKLFF. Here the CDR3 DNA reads TGTGCCAGCAGCGTTGGACAGGGGGCTGAAAAACTGTTTTTT.

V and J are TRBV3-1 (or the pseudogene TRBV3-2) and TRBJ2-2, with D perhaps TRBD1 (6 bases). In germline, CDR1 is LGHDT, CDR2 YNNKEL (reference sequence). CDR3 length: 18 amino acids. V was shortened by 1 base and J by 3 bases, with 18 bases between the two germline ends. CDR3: CASSQVRRTAKHTGELFF. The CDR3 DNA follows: TGTGCCAGCAGCCAAGTCCGGAGGACAGCCAAACACACCGGGGAGCTGTTTTTT.